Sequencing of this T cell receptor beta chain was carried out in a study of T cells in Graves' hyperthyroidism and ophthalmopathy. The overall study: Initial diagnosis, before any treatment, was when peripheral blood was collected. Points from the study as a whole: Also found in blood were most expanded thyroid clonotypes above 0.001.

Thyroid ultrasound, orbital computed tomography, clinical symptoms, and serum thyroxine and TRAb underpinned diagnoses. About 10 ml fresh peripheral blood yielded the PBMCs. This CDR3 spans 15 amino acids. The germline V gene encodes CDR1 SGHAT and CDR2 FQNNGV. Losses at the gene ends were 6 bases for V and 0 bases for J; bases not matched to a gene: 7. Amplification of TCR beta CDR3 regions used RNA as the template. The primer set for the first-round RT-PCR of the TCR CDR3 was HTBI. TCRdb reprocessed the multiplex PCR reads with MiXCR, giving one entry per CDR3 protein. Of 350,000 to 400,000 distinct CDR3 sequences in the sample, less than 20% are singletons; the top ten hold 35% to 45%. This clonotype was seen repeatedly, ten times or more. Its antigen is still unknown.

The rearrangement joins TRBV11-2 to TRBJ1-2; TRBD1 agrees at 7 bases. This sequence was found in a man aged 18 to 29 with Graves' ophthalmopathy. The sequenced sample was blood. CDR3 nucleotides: TGTGCCAGCAGGTCGGGACAGCCGTCTAACTATGGCTACACCTTC. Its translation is CASRSGQPSNYGYTF.